A single sample is the source of the 29 T cell receptor beta chains below, sequenced in a study of Ad26.COV2.S vaccination and SARS-CoV-2 variants. Profiled with immunoSEQ multiplex PCR; TCRdb holds only in-frame clones, not every one. The sample consists of about 680,000 clones, around 89% of them appearing once. As to treatment: roughly 19 received Ad26.COV2.S at low or high dose, single or two shots; about five received placebo; per-sample allocation not given. Sampling occurred on day 63 after the first vaccine or placebo injection. The specimen was peripheral blood, collected in a trial of Ad26.COV2.S vaccine versus placebo. These receptors originate from a person between 18 and 65 years old who received the Ad26.COV2.S COVID-19 vaccine or a placebo.

J is TRBJ2-2 and V is TRBV10-3, with D maybe TRBD1 (7 bases). The germline V gene has CDR1 ENHRY and CDR2 SYGVKD. The CDR3 covers 15 residues. The V end lost 2 bases, the J end lost 6 bases, and 13 bases lay between the germline ends. The CDR3 bases are TGTGCCATCAGTGAGGCAGGGGGGACGGCCGGGGAGCTGTTTTTT. Protein: CAISEAGGTAGELFF.

The V gene is TRBV27, the J gene TRBJ1-2; D is possibly TRBD1 (5 bases). The CDR3 totals 14 residues. With 0 bases removed from V and 3 bases from J, the gap between germline ends came to 8 bases. Germline V gives CDR1 MNHEY, CDR2 SMNVEV (reference sequence). Here the CDR3 DNA reads TGTGCCAGCAGTTTATCACCAGGGCACTATGGCTACACCTTC. Its translation is CASSLSPGHYGYTF.

This clone was observed once. The chain carries TRBV7-9 and TRBJ1-4; 8 positions agree with TRBD1. The CDR3 contains 14 residues. CDR1 SEHNR and CDR2 FQNEAQ come from the germline V gene (reference sequence). With V trimmed by 5 bases and J by 7 bases, 6 bases remained unmatched. The CDR3: CASSPQGAGEKLFF. CDR3 sequence (DNA): TGTGCCAGCAGCCCCCAGGGGGCGGGTGAAAAACTGTTTTTT.

CDR3 sequence: CASWRQGAYEQFF. The CDR3 bases are TGTGCCAGCTGGCGGCAGGGGGCTTATGAGCAGTTCTTC. This sequence joins TRBV6-5 and TRBJ2-1; 8 bases map to TRBD1. Germline V CDR1 and CDR2: MNHEY, SVGAGI. V lost 8 bases to trimming and J lost 8 bases; unmatched junction nucleotides: 8. The length of the CDR3 is 13 residues.

The genes are TRBV18 and TRBJ2-2, with a tentative D call TRBD2 (5 bases). The CDR3 contains 13 residues. V was trimmed by 6 bases and J by 3 bases, leaving 8 bases between them. The germline CDR1 and CDR2 sequences are KGHSH and LQKENI. This CDR3 is CASSLADTGELFF. The CDR3, as DNA: TGTGCCAGCTCCCTAGCAGACACCGGGGAGCTGTTTTTT.

This clone was observed a few times. J is TRBJ1-5 and V is TRBV12-5; D uncertain. Trimming cost V 1 base and J 6 bases, with 7 bases left between them. Germline CDR1 reads LGHNT; CDR2 reads FRNRAP. This CDR3 is 13 amino acids long. The CDR3 protein is CASGLEEGQPQHF. As DNA, the CDR3 is TGTGCTAGTGGTTTGGAGGAGGGTCAGCCCCAGCATTTT.

This clone occurred a few times. The chain employs TRBV4-2 and TRBJ1-5; D is ambiguous. Trimming stripped 3 bases from V and 4 bases from J, with 10 bases between. Per germline, CDR1 LGHNA and CDR2 YNFKEQ. The CDR3 has 14 residues. The CDR3 sequence: CASSQRVGNQPQHF. CDR3 DNA sequence: TGTGCCAGCAGCCAGAGGGTAGGGAATCAGCCCCAGCATTTT.

This clone was counted once. The chain is built from TRBV11-2 and TRBJ2-5, with D unresolved. The V end lost 1 base, the J end lost 1 base, and 16 bases lay between the germline ends. Germline loops: CDR1 SGHAT, CDR2 FQNNGV. The CDR3 length is 17 residues. The CDR3 region is CASSLAGRIHSQETQYF. The CDR3, as DNA: TGTGCCAGCAGCTTAGCCGGACGGATCCATTCCCAAGAGACCCAGTACTTC.

The chain combines TRBV6-5 with TRBJ2-1, with 10 bases identical to TRBD1. CDR1 and CDR2 from the germline V gene are MNHEY and SVGAGI. The CDR3 runs to 15 residues. V dropped 5 bases and J dropped 3; count of bases not matched to a gene: 4. This chain's CDR3 is CASSTRDRGYNEQFF. CDR3 coding DNA: TGTGCCAGCAGTACCCGGGACAGGGGCTACAATGAGCAGTTCTTC.

J is TRBJ1-1 and V is TRBV13; 7 positions agree with TRBD1. Unmatched junction bases numbered 10, after V lost 5 bases and J lost 1 base. From germline, CDR1 is PRHDT and CDR2 FYEKMQ (reference sequence). This CDR3 spans 16 amino acids. The DNA for the CDR3 is TGTGCCAGCAGCCCGAGACAGGGTGCCCCGAACACTGAAGCTTTCTTT. Translating gives CASSPRQGAPNTEAFF.

This clone was found once. The chain couples TRBV27 to TRBJ2-1, with 9 bases lining up with TRBD2. This CDR3 is 15 amino acids long. The junction had 8 bases not matched to a gene; V was cut back by 4 bases and J by 7 bases. The germline CDR1 and CDR2 sequences are MNHEY and SMNVEV (reference sequence). CDR3 sequence reads: CASSYPGLARNEQFF. The CDR3 nucleotides read TGTGCCAGCAGTTACCCGGGACTAGCCCGGAATGAGCAGTTCTTC.

The rearrangement links TRBV30 to TRBJ1-4; maybe TRBD1 (6 bases). V was shortened by 1 base and J by 3 bases, with 12 bases between the two germline ends. The CDR3 is 15 residues long. Germline loops: CDR1 GTSNPN, CDR2 SVGIG (reference sequence). In DNA, the CDR3 is TGTGCCTGGAGTGGGGTGGACAGACCTAATGAAAAACTGTTTTTT. As protein: CAWSGVDRPNEKLFF.

This chain connects TRBV5-4 to TRBJ2-7; 8 positions agree with TRBD1. Germline V CDR1 and CDR2: SGHNT, YYREEE (reference sequence). CDR3 size: 15 residues. The V segment lost 0 bases and the J segment 6 bases; nucleotides outside the gene matches: 8. CDR3 sequence: CASSLDRDRNREQYF. CDR3 bases: TGTGCCAGCAGCTTGGATCGGGACAGGAACCGCGAGCAGTACTTC.

A remark on this clone: Germline is not matched at one junction end, which may reflect a read error. The rearrangement uses TRBV4-3 and TRBJ2-7; 7 nucleotides align to TRBD1. The CDR3 spans 15 residues. The germline gives CDR1 LGHNA, CDR2 YSLEER. The chain's CDR3 is CASSQGGYPLYEQYF. Here the CDR3 DNA reads TGCGCCAGCAGTCAAGGGGGCTACCCCCTCTACGAGCAGTACTTC.

This sequence joins TRBV19 and TRBJ1-4; D unresolved. V lost 3 bases and J lost 10, with 12 bases in between. This CDR3 has 13 amino acids. Per germline, CDR1 LNHDA and CDR2 SQIVND (reference sequence). In DNA form, the CDR3 reads TGTGCCAGTAGTATTCGAAGAGGTGGAAAACTGTTTTTT. Protein: CASSIRRGGKLFF.

This clone was counted between two and nine times. This sequence joins TRBV7-3 and TRBJ1-5; 7 positions match TRBD1. The germline V gene has CDR1 SGHTA and CDR2 FQGTGA. The CDR3 contains 15 residues. The V gene end was trimmed by 5 bases and the J gene end by 7 bases; junction bases not matched to a gene: 11. As DNA, the CDR3 is TGTGCCAGCAGCACCCGACAGGGCCCGACGCAGCCCCAGCATTTT. It translates to CASSTRQGPTQPQHF.

The V and J genes are TRBV2 and TRBJ2-7; D gene unclear. This CDR3 has 15 amino acids. V lost 0 bases and J 0 bases, leaving 9 bases between the germline ends. Germline-derived CDR1 and CDR2 are SNHLY and FYNNEI. CDR3 residues: CASSEARSPSYEQYF. CDR3 nucleotides: TGTGCCAGCAGTGAAGCGCGGTCTCCCTCCTACGAGCAGTACTTC.

The chain uses TRBV3-1 (or the pseudogene TRBV3-2) and TRBJ2-3; TRBD2 agrees at 15 bases. The CDR3 spans 18 residues. Germline lookup yields CDR1 LGHDT and CDR2 YNNKEL (reference sequence). V trimming: 4 bases; J trimming: 3 bases; junction bases outside the gene matches: 8. The CDR3 bases are TGTGCCAGCAGCCCACGGACTAGCGGGAGGGGGCTAACAGATACGCAGTATTTT. This gives the protein CASSPRTSGRGLTDTQYF.

The V call is TRBV5-6, the J call TRBJ1-4, with D unresolved. In germline, CDR1 is SGHDT, CDR2 YYEEEE. The CDR3 sequence is 14 residues long. Deletions cut 0 bases from V and 4 bases from J, with 7 bases between. The CDR3 is CASSLVGRNEKLFF. CDR3 DNA sequence: TGTGCCAGCAGCTTGGTTGGTCGTAATGAAAAACTGTTTTTT.

The rearrangement uses TRBV15 and TRBJ2-7; TRBD1 is a possible D gene (5 bases). With 0 bases removed from V and 6 bases from J, the gap between germline ends came to 15 bases. The germline gives CDR1 LNHNV, CDR2 YYDKDF (reference sequence). The CDR3 is made up of 15 amino acids. CDR3 nucleotide sequence: TGTGCCACCAGCAGAGATCGCGTTGCAGGGCCCGAGCAGTACTTC. Translation: CATSRDRVAGPEQYF.

CDR3 residues: CASSLLSGLGRNSPLHF. The CDR3 bases are TGTGCCAGCAGTCTTCTCTCCGGACTGGGTCGTAATTCACCCCTCCACTTT. The chain has TRBV3-1 (or the pseudogene TRBV3-2) and TRBJ1-6, with D uncertain. There are 17 residues in the CDR3. V was pared by 6 bases and J by 6 bases, with 21 bases between. Germline loops: CDR1 LGHDT, CDR2 YNNKEL (reference sequence).

The rearrangement joins TRBV19 to TRBJ1-5; the D gene is possibly TRBD1 (5 bases). This CDR3 is 15 amino acids long. V gave up 0 bases and J gave up 2 bases, with 8 bases separating them. From germline, CDR1 is LNHDA and CDR2 SQIVND (reference sequence). CDR3 in amino acids: CASSIDQGGNQPQHF. The CDR3 nucleotides read TGTGCCAGTAGTATAGATCAAGGGGGCAATCAGCCCCAGCATTTT.

The V and J genes are TRBV5-4 and TRBJ1-1, with D hard to call. V was pared by 0 bases and J by 0 bases, with 6 bases between. CDR1 is SGHNT, CDR2 YYREEE, per germline (reference sequence). CDR3 length: 14 residues. In nucleotides, the CDR3 is TGTGCCAGCAGCTTGGCCGGTATGAACACTGAAGCTTTCTTT. It specifies CASSLAGMNTEAFF.

V usage is TRBV15 and J usage is TRBJ2-3; D tentatively fits TRBD1 or TRBD2 (7 bases each). Germline CDR1 reads LNHNV; CDR2 reads YYDKDF (reference sequence). Trimming left V 0 bases short and J 6 bases short, with 16 bases between. The CDR3 sequence is 16 residues long. The CDR3 spells CATSRELSGGGDTQYF. CDR3 nucleotide sequence: TGTGCCACCAGCAGAGAACTGTCAGGGGGAGGGGATACGCAGTATTTT. Supplemented by reference TRBV15 and TRBJ2-3, the full variable domain reads DAMVIQNPRYQVTQFGKPVTLSCSQTLNHNVMYWYQQKSSQAPKLLFHYYDKDFNNEADTPDNFQSRRPNTSFCFLDIRSPGLGDTAMYLCATSRELSGGGDTQYFGPGTRLTVL.

The V call is TRBV28, the J call TRBJ1-3; D unclear. This CDR3 is built from 13 residues. The germline CDR1 and CDR2 sequences are MDHEN and SYDVKM. V was pared by 6 bases and J by 4 bases, with 10 bases between. The CDR3 DNA sequence: TGTGCCAGCAGCCAACCCCCGGGAAACACCATATATTTT. Its translation is CASSQPPGNTIYF.

The chain carries TRBV12-3 or TRBV12-4 and TRBJ2-5, with unresolved D. This CDR3 contains 12 residues. With 6 bases removed from V and 0 bases from J, the gap between germline ends came to 5 bases. CDR3 residues: CASSRDQETQYF. In nucleotides, the CDR3 is TGTGCCAGCAGCCGCGACCAAGAGACCCAGTACTTC.

This clone was counted once. The rearrangement links TRBV6-5 to TRBJ2-1, with 9 bases lining up with TRBD2. Per the germline V gene, CDR1 is MNHEY and CDR2 is SVGAGI. The CDR3 runs to 16 residues. J lost 5 bases, V lost 0 bases, and 5 bases had no gene match. The CDR3 DNA sequence: TGTGCCAGCAGTTACTCGGGGGGGACTAGCAACAATGAGCAGTTCTTC. The encoded protein is CASSYSGGTSNNEQFF.

This clone has just a few counts. The chain carries TRBV9 and TRBJ2-7; tentative D call: TRBD2 (5 bases). V lost 0 bases and J 7 bases, leaving 11 bases between the germline ends. The germline CDR1 and CDR2 sequences are SGDLS and YYNGEE. This CDR3 region has 13 residues. The CDR3 spells CASSVGPPGEQYF. CDR3 sequence (DNA): TGTGCCAGCAGCGTAGGCCCCCCGGGAGAGCAGTACTTC.

This chain uses TRBV2 with TRBJ1-1; D unresolved. CDR1 SNHLY and CDR2 FYNNEI come from the germline V gene. V dropped 4 bases and J dropped 0 bases, with 9 bases sitting between them. The CDR3 has 14 amino acids. The CDR3 DNA reads TGTGCCAGCAGTGTTGCGAGGATGAACACTGAAGCTTTCTTT. Translated: CASSVARMNTEAFF. The full variable domain, its missing parts supplied by reference TRBV2 and TRBJ1-1, is EPEVTQTPSHQVTQMGQEVILRCVPISNHLYFYWYRQILGQKVEFLVSFYNNEISEKSEIFDDQFSVERPDGSNFTLKIRSTKLEDSAMYFCASSVARMNTEAFFGQGTRLTVV.